This T cell receptor (beta chain) emerged from a study of blood T cell repertoires in COVID-19. Study summary: Samples taken during acute and convalescent COVID-19 were collected in the United States, Italy and Spain. PBMCs, B-cell-depleted T cells, or T cells provided the cDNA or gDNA that made up the material.

The assay was immunoSEQ multiplex PCR, and TCRdb's table has in-frame clones only and misses some. The sample shows approximately 500,000 clones, 80% to 90% of them seen only once. Unmatched junction bases numbered 2, after V lost 2 bases and J lost 7 bases. Germline loops: CDR1 SGHNT, CDR2 YENEEA. The CDR3 is 15 amino acids. This rearrangement joins TRBV11-3 to TRBJ2-1; 13 bases align to TRBD2. This TCR came from a human donor in a cohort sampled during active COVID-19. Sample: peripheral blood. In nucleotides, the CDR3 is TGTGCCAGCAGCTTACGACTAGCGGGAGGTAATGAGCAGTTCTTC. Residues: CASSLRLAGGNEQFF.